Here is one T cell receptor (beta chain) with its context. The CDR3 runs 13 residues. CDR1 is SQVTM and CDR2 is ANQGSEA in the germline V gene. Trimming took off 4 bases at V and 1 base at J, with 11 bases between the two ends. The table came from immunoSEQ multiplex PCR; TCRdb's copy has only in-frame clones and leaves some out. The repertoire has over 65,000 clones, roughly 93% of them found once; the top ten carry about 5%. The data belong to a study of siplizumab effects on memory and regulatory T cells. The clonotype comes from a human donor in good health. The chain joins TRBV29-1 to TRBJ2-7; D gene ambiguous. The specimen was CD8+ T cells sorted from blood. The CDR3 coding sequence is TGCAGCGTTGTCACAGCAACTTCCTACGAGCAGTACTTC. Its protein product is CSVVTATSYEQYF.